This TCR beta chain was retrieved from a study of blood T cell repertoires in COVID-19. Overall study: The United States, Italy and Spain supplied acute and convalescent COVID-19 samples. PBMCs, B-cell-depleted T cells, or T cells provided the cDNA or gDNA that made up the material.

Per the authors' pipeline: Reference gene primers were amplified, and this amplification served to estimate nucleated cell counts. Data came from immunoSEQ multiplex PCR; TCRdb stores just in-frame clones and leaves some out. The V and J calls and clone size are taken from that table; D and trimming were inferred from the DNA. The sample consists of around 53,000 clones, approximately 90% of them appearing once. Germline V CDR1 and CDR2: SGHDN, FVKESK. With 2 bases removed from V and 4 bases from J, the gap between germline ends came to 7 bases. This CDR3 contains 13 residues. Sequencing was carried out using peripheral blood. This clonotype originated in a man in his fifties with acute or convalescent COVID-19. V gene TRBV14 combines with J gene TRBJ2-3; a weak D match, TRBD1 (6 bases). CDR3 sequence (DNA): TGTGCCAGCAGCCAAAACAGGGCAGATACGCAGTATTTT. Protein sequence: CASSQNRADTQYF.